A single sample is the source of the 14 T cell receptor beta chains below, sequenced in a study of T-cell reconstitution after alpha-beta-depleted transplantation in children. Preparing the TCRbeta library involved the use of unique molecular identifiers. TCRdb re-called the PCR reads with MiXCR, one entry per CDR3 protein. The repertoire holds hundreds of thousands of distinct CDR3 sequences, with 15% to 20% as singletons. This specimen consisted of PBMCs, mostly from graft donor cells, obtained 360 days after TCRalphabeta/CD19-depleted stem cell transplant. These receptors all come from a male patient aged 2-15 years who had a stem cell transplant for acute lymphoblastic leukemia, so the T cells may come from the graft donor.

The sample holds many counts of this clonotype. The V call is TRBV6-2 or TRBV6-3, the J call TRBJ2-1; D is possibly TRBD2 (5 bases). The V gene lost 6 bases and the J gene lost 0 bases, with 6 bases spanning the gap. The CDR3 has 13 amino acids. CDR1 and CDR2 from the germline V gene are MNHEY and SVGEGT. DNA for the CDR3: TGTGCCAGCAGGGGGAGCTCCTACAATGAGCAGTTCTTC. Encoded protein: CASRGSSYNEQFF.

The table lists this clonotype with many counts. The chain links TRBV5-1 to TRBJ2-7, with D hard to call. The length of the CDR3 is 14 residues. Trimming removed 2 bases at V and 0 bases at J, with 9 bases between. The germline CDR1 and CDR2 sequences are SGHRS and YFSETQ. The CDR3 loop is CASSFDASSYEQYF. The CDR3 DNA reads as TGCGCCAGCAGCTTCGACGCCTCCTCCTACGAGCAGTACTTC.

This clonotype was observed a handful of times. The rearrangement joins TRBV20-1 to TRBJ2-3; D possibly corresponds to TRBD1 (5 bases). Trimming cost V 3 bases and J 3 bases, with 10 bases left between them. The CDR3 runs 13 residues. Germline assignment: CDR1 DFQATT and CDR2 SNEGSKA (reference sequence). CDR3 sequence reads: CSARQGETDTQYF. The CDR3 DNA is TGCAGTGCTAGGCAAGGGGAAACAGATACGCAGTATTTT.

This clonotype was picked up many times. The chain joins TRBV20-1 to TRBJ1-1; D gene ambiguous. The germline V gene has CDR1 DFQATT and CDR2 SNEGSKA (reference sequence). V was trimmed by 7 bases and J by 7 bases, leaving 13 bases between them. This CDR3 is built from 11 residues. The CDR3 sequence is CSGTLFGEAFF. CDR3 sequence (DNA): TGCAGTGGAACATTGTTCGGTGAAGCTTTCTTT.

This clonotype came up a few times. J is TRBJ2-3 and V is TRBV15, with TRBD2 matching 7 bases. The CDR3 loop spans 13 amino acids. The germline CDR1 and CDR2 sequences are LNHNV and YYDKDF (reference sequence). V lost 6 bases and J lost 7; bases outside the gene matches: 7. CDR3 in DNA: TGTGCCACCAGAGCCGGGACTATTAATACGCAGTATTTT. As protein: CATRAGTINTQYF.

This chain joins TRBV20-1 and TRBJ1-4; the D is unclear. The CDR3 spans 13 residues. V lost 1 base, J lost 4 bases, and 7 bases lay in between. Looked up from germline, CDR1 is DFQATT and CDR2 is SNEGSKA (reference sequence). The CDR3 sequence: CSARGSNNEKLFF. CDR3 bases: TGCAGTGCTAGAGGTAGTAATAATGAAAAACTGTTTTTT.

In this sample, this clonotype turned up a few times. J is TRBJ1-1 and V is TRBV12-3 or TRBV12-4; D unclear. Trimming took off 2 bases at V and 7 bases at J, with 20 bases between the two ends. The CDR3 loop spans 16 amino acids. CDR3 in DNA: TGTGCCAGCAGTTTATGGGTCCGAGGGAGTCAGCATGAAGCTTTCTTT. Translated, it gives CASSLWVRGSQHEAFF.

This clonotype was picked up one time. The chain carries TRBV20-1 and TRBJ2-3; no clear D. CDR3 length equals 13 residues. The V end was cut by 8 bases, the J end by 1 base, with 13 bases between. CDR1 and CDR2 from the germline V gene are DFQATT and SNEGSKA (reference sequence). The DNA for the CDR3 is TGCAGTTCCTCCAGCAGCGGCACAGATACGCAGTATTTT. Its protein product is CSSSSSGTDTQYF.

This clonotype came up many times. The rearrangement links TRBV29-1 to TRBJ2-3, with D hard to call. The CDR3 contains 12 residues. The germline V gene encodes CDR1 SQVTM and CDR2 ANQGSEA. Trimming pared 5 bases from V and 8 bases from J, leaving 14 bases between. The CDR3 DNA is TGCAGCGTTTTCGCCTGGGAAGGTACGCAGTATTTT. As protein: CSVFAWEGTQYF.

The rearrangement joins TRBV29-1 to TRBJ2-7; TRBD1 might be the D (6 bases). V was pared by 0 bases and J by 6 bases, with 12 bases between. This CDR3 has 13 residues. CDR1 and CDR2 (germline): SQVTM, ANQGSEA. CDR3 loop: CSVEDAQGFEQYF. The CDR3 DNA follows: TGCAGCGTTGAAGATGCCCAGGGGTTCGAGCAGTACTTC.

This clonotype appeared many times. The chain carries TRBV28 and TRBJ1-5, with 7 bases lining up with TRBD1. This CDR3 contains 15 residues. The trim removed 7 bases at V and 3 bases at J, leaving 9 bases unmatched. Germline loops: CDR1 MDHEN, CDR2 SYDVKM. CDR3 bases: TGTGCCAGCACACAATGGACAGGTTCCAATCAGCCCCAGCATTTT. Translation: CASTQWTGSNQPQHF. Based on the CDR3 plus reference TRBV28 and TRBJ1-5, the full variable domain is DVKVTQSSRYLVKRTGEKVFLECVQDMDHENMFWYRQDPGLGLRLIYFSYDVKMKEKGDIPEGYSVSREKKERFSLILESASTNQTSMYLCASTQWTGSNQPQHFGDGTRLSIL.

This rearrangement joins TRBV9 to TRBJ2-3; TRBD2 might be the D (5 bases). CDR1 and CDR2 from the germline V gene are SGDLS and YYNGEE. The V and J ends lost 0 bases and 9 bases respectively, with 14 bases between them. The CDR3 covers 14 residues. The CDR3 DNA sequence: TGTGCCAGCAGCGTAGCGGTGGGAGACGGAACGCAGTATTTT. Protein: CASSVAVGDGTQYF.

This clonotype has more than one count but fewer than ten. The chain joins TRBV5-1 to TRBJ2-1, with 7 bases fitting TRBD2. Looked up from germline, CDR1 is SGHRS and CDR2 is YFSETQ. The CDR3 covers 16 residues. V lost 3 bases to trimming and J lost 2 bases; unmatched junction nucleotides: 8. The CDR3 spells CASSWGGTGPYNEQFF. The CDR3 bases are TGCGCCAGCAGCTGGGGGGGGACCGGGCCCTACAATGAGCAGTTCTTC.

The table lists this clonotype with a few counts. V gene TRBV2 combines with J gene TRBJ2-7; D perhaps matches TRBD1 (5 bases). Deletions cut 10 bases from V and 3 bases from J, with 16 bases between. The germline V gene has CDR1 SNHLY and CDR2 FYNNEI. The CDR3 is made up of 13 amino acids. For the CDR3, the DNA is TGTGCCACCTTAGGACACCTAGGCTACGAGCAGTACTTC. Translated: CATLGHLGYEQYF.